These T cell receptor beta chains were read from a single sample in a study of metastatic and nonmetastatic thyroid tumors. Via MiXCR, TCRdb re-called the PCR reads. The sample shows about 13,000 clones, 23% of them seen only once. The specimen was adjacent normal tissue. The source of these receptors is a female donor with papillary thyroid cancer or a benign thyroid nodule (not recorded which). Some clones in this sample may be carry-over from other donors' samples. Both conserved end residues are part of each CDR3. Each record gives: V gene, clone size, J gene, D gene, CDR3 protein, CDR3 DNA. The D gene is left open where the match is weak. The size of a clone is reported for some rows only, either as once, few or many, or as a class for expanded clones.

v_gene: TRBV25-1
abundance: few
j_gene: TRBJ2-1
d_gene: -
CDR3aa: CASSVSWGGALNEQSF
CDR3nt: TGTGCCAGCAGTGTATCTTGGGGGGGCGCGCTGAATGAGCAGTCCTTC

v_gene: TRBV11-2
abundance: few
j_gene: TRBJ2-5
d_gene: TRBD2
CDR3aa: CASSSRTGMVAGGETQYF
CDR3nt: TGTGCCAGCAGCTCCCGGACAGGGATGGTAGCGGGAGGGGAGACCCAGTACTTC

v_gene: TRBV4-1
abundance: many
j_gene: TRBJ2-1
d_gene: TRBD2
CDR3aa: CASSQGTSGSYNEQFF
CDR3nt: TGCGCCAGCAGCCAAGGGACTAGCGGGAGCTACAATGAGCAGTTCTTC

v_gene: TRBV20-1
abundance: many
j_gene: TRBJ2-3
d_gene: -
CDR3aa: CSAREGTIGTDTQYF
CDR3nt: TGCAGTGCTAGGGAGGGGACCATTGGCACAGATACGCAGTATTTT

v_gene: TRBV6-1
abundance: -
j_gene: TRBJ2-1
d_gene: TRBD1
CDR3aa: CASSSRALTGDEQFF
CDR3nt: TGTGCCAGCAGTTCCCGGGCCCTCACAGGGGATGAGCAGTTCTTC

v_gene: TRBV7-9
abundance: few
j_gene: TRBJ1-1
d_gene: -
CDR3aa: CASSFREARAFF
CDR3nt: TGTGCCAGCAGCTTCAGGGAAGCAAGAGCTTTCTTT

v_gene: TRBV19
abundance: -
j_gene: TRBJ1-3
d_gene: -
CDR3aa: CASSLGNTIYF
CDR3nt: TGTGCCAGTAGCCTTGGAAACACCATATATTTT

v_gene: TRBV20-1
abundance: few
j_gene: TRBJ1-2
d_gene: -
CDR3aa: CSARDVGSDGYTF
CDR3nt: TGCAGTGCTAGAGATGTGGGTAGTGATGGCTACACCTTC

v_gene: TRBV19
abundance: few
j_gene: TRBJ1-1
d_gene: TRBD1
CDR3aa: CASNLQGTNTEAFF
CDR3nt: TGTGCCAGTAATCTACAGGGGACGAACACTGAAGCTTTCTTT

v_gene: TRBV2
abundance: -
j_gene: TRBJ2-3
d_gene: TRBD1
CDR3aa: CASSASRGTGPSTDTQYF
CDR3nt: TGTGCCAGCAGCGCATCTAGAGGGACAGGGCCTAGCACAGATACGCAGTATTTT

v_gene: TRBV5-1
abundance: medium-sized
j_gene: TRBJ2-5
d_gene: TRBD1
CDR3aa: CASSIDRGSETQYF
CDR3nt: TGCGCCAGCAGCATCGACAGGGGGTCGGAGACCCAGTACTTC

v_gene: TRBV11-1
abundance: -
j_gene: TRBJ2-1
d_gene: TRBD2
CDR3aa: CASSGTSGSVDEQFF
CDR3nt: TGTGCCAGCAGCGGGACTAGCGGGAGTGTAGATGAGCAGTTCTTC

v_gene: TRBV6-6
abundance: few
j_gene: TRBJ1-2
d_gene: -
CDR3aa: CASSYWKPDGWSAGYTF
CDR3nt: TGTGCCAGCAGTTACTGGAAACCGGACGGGTGGTCTGCTGGCTACACCTTC

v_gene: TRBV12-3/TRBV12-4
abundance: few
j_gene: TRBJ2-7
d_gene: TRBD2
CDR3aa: CASSFFAGGPYEQYF
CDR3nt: TGTGCCAGCAGTTTTTTTGCGGGAGGGCCCTACGAGCAGTACTTC

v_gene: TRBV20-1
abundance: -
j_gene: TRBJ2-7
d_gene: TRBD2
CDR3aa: CSARGSSGSYYEQYF
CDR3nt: TGCAGTGCTAGAGGGTCTAGCGGGTCTTACTACGAGCAGTACTTC

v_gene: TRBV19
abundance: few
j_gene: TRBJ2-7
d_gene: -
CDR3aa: CASSIGIRAYEQYF
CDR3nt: TGTGCCAGTAGTATTGGCATACGGGCCTACGAGCAGTACTTC

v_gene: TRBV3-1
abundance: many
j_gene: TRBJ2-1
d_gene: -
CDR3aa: CASSQSSGHHSYNEQFF
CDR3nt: TGTGCCAGCAGCCAATCTTCGGGACACCACTCCTACAATGAGCAGTTCTTC

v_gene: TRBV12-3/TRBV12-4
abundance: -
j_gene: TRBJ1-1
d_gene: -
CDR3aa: CASSQMGVGTEAFF
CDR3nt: TGTGCCAGCAGTCAGATGGGGGTTGGAACTGAAGCTTTCTTT

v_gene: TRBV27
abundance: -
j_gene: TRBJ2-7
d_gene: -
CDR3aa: CASSFSHTGIVSYEQYF
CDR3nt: TGTGCCAGCAGTTTTTCTCATACAGGGATAGTATCCTACGAGCAGTACTTC

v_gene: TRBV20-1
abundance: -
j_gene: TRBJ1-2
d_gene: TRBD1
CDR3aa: CSARTGGDYGYTF
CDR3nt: TGCAGTGCTCGGACAGGGGGCGACTATGGCTACACCTTC

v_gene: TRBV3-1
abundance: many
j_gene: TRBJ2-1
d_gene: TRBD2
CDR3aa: CASSPLRMGLARDEQFF
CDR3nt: TGTGCCAGCAGCCCCTTAAGAATGGGACTAGCGAGGGATGAGCAGTTCTTC

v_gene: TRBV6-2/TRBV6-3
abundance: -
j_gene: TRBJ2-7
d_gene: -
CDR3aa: CATSSRRRGRHEQYF
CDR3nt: TGTGCCACCAGCAGTCGTCGCCGAGGGAGACACGAGCAGTACTTC

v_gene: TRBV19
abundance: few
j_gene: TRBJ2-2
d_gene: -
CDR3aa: CASSMGSYTGELFF
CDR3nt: TGTGCCAGTAGTATGGGATCCTACACCGGGGAGCTGTTTTTT

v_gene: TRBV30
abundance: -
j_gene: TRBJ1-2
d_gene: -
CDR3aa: CAWSVGLALGGYTF
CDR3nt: TGTGCCTGGAGTGTAGGGCTGGCCTTGGGAGGCTACACCTTC

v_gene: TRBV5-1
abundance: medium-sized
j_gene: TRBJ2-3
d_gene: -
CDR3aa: CASRKTPTDTQYF
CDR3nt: TGCGCCAGCAGAAAGACCCCCACAGATACGCAGTATTTT

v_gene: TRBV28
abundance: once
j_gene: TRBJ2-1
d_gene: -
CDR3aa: CASSVPIGTPVVWSQFF
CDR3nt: TGTGCCAGCAGTGTCCCCATCGGGACGCCAGTTGTGTGGTCGCAGTTCTTC

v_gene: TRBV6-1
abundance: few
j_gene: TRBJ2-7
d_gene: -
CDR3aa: CASSPLSPLYEQYF
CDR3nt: TGTGCCAGCAGTCCTCTTAGTCCCCTCTACGAGCAGTACTTC

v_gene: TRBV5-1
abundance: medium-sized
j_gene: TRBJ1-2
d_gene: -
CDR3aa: CASSLLGGYTF
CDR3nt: TGCGCCAGCAGCTTGTTAGGGGGCTACACCTTC

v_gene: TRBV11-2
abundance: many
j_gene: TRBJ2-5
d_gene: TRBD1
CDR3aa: CASSLGGTGGARETQYF
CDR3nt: TGTGCCAGCAGCTTAGGGGGGACAGGGGGCGCCCGGGAGACCCAGTACTTC

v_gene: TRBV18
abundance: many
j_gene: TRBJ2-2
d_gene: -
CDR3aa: CASSPNTGELFF
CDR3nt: TGTGCCAGCTCACCAAACACCGGGGAGCTGTTTTTT

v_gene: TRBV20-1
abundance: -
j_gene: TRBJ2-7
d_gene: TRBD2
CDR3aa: CSASSAGGFYEQYF
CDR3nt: TGCAGTGCTAGTTCGGCGGGAGGGTTTTACGAGCAGTACTTC

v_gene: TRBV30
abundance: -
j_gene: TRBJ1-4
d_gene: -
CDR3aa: CAWRYPVGEKLFF
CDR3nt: TGTGCCTGGAGATATCCGGTCGGGGAAAAACTGTTTTTT

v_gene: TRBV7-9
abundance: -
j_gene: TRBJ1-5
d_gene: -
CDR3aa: CASSLQTGQPQHF
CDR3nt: TGTGCCAGCAGCCTGCAGACGGGTCAGCCCCAGCATTTT

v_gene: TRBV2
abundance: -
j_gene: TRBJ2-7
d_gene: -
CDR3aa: CASSEGGTGYEQYF
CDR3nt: TGTGCCAGCAGTGAAGGTGGAACCGGCTACGAGCAGTACTTC

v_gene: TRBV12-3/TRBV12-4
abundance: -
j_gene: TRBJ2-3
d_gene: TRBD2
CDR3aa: CASSRSGGKDTQYF
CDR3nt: TGTGCCAGCAGTAGAAGCGGGGGGAAAGATACGCAGTATTTT

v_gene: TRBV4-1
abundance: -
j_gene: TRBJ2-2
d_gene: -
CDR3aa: CASSLRGGRSTGQLLF
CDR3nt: TGCGCCAGCAGCCTAAGGGGGGGGCGAAGCACCGGGCAGCTGCTTTTT

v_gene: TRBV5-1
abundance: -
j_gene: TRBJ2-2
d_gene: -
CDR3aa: CASSLLGGGPSNTGELFF
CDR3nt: TGCGCCAGCAGCCTACTAGGAGGTGGGCCCTCGAACACCGGGGAGCTGTTTTTC

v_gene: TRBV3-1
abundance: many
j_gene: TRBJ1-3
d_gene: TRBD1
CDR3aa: CASSLDRAGNTIYF
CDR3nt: TGTGCCAGCAGCCTAGACAGGGCAGGAAACACCATATATTTT

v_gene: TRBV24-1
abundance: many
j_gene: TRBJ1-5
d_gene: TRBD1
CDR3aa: CATGTGDNQPQHF
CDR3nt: TGTGCCACCGGGACAGGGGACAATCAGCCCCAGCATTTT

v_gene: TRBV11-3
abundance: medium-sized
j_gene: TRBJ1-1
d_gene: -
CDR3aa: CASSQGQNTEAFF
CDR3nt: TGTGCCAGCAGCCAAGGACAGAACACTGAAGCTTTCTTT

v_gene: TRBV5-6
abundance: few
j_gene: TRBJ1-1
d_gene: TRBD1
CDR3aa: CASTTGSRTGEAFF
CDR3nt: TGTGCCAGCACGACAGGGTCCAGAACAGGTGAAGCTTTCTTT

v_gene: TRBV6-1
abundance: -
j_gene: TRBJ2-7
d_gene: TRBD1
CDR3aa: CASSEDGTGNYEQYF
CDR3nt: TGTGCCAGCAGTGAAGACGGGACAGGGAACTACGAGCAGTACTTC